These 11 T cell receptor beta chains came from one sample sequenced in a study of blood T cell repertoires in COVID-19. Profiling relied on immunoSEQ multiplex PCR, and the TCRdb table lists in-frame clones only, not all of them. This sample has tens of thousands of clones, with around 84% found just once. Sequences were obtained from peripheral blood. These receptors were taken from a man in his 70s with acute or convalescent COVID-19.

V usage is TRBV9 and J usage is TRBJ1-5; no definite D call. Germline lookup yields CDR1 SGDLS and CDR2 YYNGEE. The CDR3 runs 14 residues. V was clipped by 0 bases and J by 7 bases, with 11 bases between them. The CDR3 DNA reads TGTGCCAGCAGCGTAGACGCGGGAACACAGCCCCAGCATTTT. It yields the protein CASSVDAGTQPQHF.

A single count supports this clone. CDR3 coding DNA: TGTGCCAGCAGCTTAGTGACCGGTAGGGGGTCGAACACCGGGGAGCTGTTTTTT. This gives the protein CASSLVTGRGSNTGELFF. The chain combines TRBV7-6 with TRBJ2-2; TRBD1 might be the D (6 bases). This CDR3 is 18 amino acids long. Trimming took off 1 base at V and 0 bases at J, with 15 bases between the two ends. Germline V lookup: CDR1 SGHVS, CDR2 FNYEAQ.

The J gene is TRBJ1-2, the V gene TRBV28; D gene ambiguous. This CDR3 has 13 residues. V was pared by 1 base and J by 0 bases, with 3 bases between. Germline V lookup: CDR1 MDHEN, CDR2 SYDVKM. CDR3 region: CASSLSANYGYTF. The CDR3 coding sequence is TGTGCCAGCAGTTTATCAGCTAACTATGGCTACACCTTC.

V and J are TRBV28 and TRBJ2-5; 12 bases agree with TRBD2. V was clipped by 5 bases and J by 0 bases; unmatched bases: 7. Germline V gene sequence: CDR1 MDHEN, CDR2 SYDVKM. The CDR3 totals 17 residues. In nucleotides, the CDR3 is TGTGCCAGCAGTCTTATCCTAGCGGGAGGGGACCAAGAGACCCAGTACTTC. It specifies CASSLILAGGDQETQYF.

In DNA, the CDR3 is TGTGCCAGCTCACGGGACAGCCTTAACACTGAAGCTTTCTTT. This translates into CASSRDSLNTEAFF. The chain is built from TRBV21-1 and TRBJ1-1; TRBD1, the table's D call, was not compared with the DNA. TRBV21-1 counts as a pseudogene. This CDR3 has 14 residues.

The V and J genes are TRBV28 and TRBJ1-4, with a possible D match to TRBD1 (5 bases). This CDR3 comprises 15 residues. The germline V gene has CDR1 MDHEN and CDR2 SYDVKM. V was clipped by 10 bases and J by 5 bases, with 20 bases between them. The CDR3 DNA reads as TGTGCCACGAGAACAGGTGGCGGTGAAAATGAAAAACTGTTTTTT. Its protein is CATRTGGGENEKLFF. The variable domain in full, completed from reference TRBV28 and TRBJ1-4, reads DVKVTQSSRYLVKRTGEKVFLECVQDMDHENMFWYRQDPGLGLRLIYFSYDVKMKEKGDIPEGYSVSREKKERFSLILESASTNQTSMYLCATRTGGGENEKLFFGSGTQLSVL.

This clone was found a few times. The rearrangement uses TRBV24-1 and TRBJ1-3, with D tentatively TRBD1 (5 bases). The germline CDR1 and CDR2 sequences are KGHDR and SFDVKD. V was pared by 4 bases and J by 8 bases, with 8 bases between. The CDR3 extends over 12 amino acids. In nucleotides, the CDR3 is TGTGCCACCAGTGACAGGGATCACACCATATATTTT. It translates to CATSDRDHTIYF.

The chain joins TRBV5-6 to TRBJ2-7; 14 nucleotides agree with TRBD2. The germline V gene has CDR1 SGHDT and CDR2 YYEEEE. The CDR3 totals 15 residues. The V gene end was trimmed by 4 bases and the J gene end by 6 bases; junction bases not matched to a gene: 6. This CDR3 is CASSGTSGSRSEQYF. In DNA, the CDR3 is TGTGCCAGCAGCGGGACTAGCGGGAGTAGATCCGAGCAGTACTTC.

This clone showed up just once. The chain joins TRBV7-2 to TRBJ2-7, with 9 bases that match TRBD2. The V segment lost 5 bases and the J segment 6 bases; nucleotides outside the gene matches: 8. Germline values: CDR1 SGHTA, CDR2 FQGNSA. This CDR3 contains 14 residues. CDR3 nucleotides: TGTGCCAGCAGCGGGCTAGCGGGATCCGGCGAGCAGTACTTC. Its protein product is CASSGLAGSGEQYF.

This chain joins TRBV7-9 and TRBJ1-1; no reliable D call. The CDR3 length is 13 residues. Between the trimmed V and J ends, which lost 1 base and 0 bases, there was a span of 3 bases. The V gene's germline CDR1 is SEHNR and CDR2 FQNEAQ (reference sequence). The CDR3 coding sequence is TGTGCCAGCAGCTTAGATATGAACACTGAAGCTTTCTTT. Translated: CASSLDMNTEAFF.

This chain connects TRBV12-3 or TRBV12-4 to TRBJ1-2; 7 nucleotides align to TRBD1. The CDR3 loop spans 13 amino acids. V lost 5 bases and J lost 7; bases outside the gene matches: 7. The CDR3: CASSQDRLVGYTF. The CDR3 nucleotides are TGTGCCAGCAGTCAGGACAGGTTGGTTGGCTACACCTTC.